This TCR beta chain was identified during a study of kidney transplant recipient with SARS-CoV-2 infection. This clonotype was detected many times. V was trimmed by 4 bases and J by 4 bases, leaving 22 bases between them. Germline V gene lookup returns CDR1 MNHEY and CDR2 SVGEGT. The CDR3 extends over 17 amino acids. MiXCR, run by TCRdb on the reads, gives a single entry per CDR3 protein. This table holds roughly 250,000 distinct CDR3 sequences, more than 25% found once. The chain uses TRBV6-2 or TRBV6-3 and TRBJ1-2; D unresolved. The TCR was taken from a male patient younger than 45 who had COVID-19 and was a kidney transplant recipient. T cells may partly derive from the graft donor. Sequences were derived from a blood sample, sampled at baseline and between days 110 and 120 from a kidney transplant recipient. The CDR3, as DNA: TGTGCCAGCAGTTTTATTCGCTGCATCGGAAAGACCTATGGCTACACCTTC. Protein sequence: CASSFIRCIGKTYGYTF.